The rows below give T cell receptor beta chains drawn from one sample of a study of shared clonotypes between healthy human individuals. The repertoire was sequenced with immunoSEQ multiplex PCR; TCRdb's copy has only in-frame clones and lacks some. This table has 2 million to 2.5 million clones, 93% appearing once. The specimen sequenced was naive CD4+ T cells from PBMCs. The receptor source for this set is a man younger than 35 in good health. Some clones in this sample may be carry-over from other donors' samples. Both conserved end residues are part of each CDR3. The D gene is left open where the match is weak.

J: TRBJ2-5
D: .
V: TRBV7-9
CDR3: CASSSTGAQETQYF
DNA: TGTGCCAGCAGCTCCACCGGGGCCCAAGAGACCCAGTACTTC

J: TRBJ1-1
D: .
V: TRBV2
CDR3: CASSGTVMNTEAFF
DNA: TGTGCCAGCAGTGGGACGGTCATGAACACTGAAGCTTTCTTT

J: TRBJ2-7
D: TRBD2
V: TRBV5-4
CDR3: CASSPGTPWGGDEQYF
DNA: TGTGCCAGCAGCCCCGGGACTCCCTGGGGAGGGGACGAGCAGTACTTC

J: TRBJ2-5
D: .
V: TRBV30
CDR3: CAWSDDIQETQYF
DNA: TGTGCCTGGAGTGATGACATCCAAGAGACCCAGTACTTC

J: TRBJ2-5
D: TRBD2
V: TRBV4-1
CDR3: CASSQGRWTSGSGETQYF
DNA: TGCGCCAGCAGCCAAGGTCGATGGACTAGCGGGAGTGGGGAGACCCAGTACTTC

J: TRBJ2-1
D: .
V: TRBV7-3
CDR3: CASSFTTGVNEQFF
DNA: TGTGCCAGCAGCTTCACCACCGGGGTCAATGAGCAGTTCTTC

J: TRBJ1-1
D: .
V: TRBV4-1
CDR3: CASSRDSGVTEAFF
DNA: TGCGCCAGCAGCCGGGACTCGGGAGTCACTGAAGCTTTCTTT

J: TRBJ1-5
D: TRBD1
V: TRBV28
CDR3: CASRPGRGRGQPQHF
DNA: TGTGCCAGCAGACCCGGCAGGGGGCGAGGTCAGCCCCAGCATTTT

J: TRBJ1-2
D: .
V: TRBV7-9
CDR3: CASSWRDLDGYTF
DNA: TGTGCCAGCAGCTGGAGGGATCTCGATGGCTACACCTTC

J: TRBJ1-2
D: TRBD1
V: TRBV5-1
CDR3: CASSFAGGLYGYTF
DNA: TGCGCCAGCAGCTTCGCAGGGGGCTTGTATGGCTACACCTTC

J: TRBJ2-7
D: .
V: TRBV7-3
CDR3: CASSAGVAGVFEQYF
DNA: TGTGCCAGCAGCGCAGGGGTTGCGGGAGTGTTCGAGCAGTACTTC

J: TRBJ2-1
D: .
V: TRBV19
CDR3: CASSIRGSEQFF
DNA: TGTGCCAGTAGTATAAGGGGGTCTGAGCAGTTCTTC

J: TRBJ1-5
D: TRBD1
V: TRBV7-2
CDR3: CASSLVSRTGGHGQPQHF
DNA: TGTGCCAGCAGCTTAGTTTCCCGGACAGGGGGACACGGTCAGCCCCAGCATTTT

J: TRBJ2-1
D: TRBD2
V: TRBV9
CDR3: CASNRLAGVNEQFF
DNA: TGTGCCAGCAATAGACTAGCGGGAGTCAATGAGCAGTTCTTC

J: TRBJ1-2
D: .
V: TRBV28
CDR3: CASSLSGTNYGYTF
DNA: TGTGCCAGCAGTTTATCCGGGACTAACTATGGCTACACCTTC

J: TRBJ1-5
D: .
V: TRBV6-6
CDR3: CASTGGEDQPQHF
DNA: TGTGCCAGCACCGGGGGGGAGGATCAGCCCCAGCATTTT